The rows below give T cell receptor beta chains drawn from one sample of a study of identical twins. TCRdb recomputed calls from the 5' RACE reads with MiXCR, one row per CDR3 protein. The sample records more than 1.5 million distinct CDR3 sequences, about 32% being singletons. Material for sequencing was cord blood. The receptors derive from a newborn girl in good health. Both conserved end residues are part of each CDR3. A D gene is named only where the DNA matches it firmly. Clone size, where shown, is once, few, many, or a class for clones that have expanded.

cdr3_aa: CASSLSRGLAAYNEQFF; cdr3_nt: TGTGCCAGCAGTTTATCGAGGGGACTAGCGGCCTACAATGAGCAGTTCTTC; j_call: TRBJ2-1; d_call: TRBD2; clone_size: few; v_call: TRBV27
cdr3_aa: CSARATENYGYTF; cdr3_nt: TGCAGTGCTAGAGCGACAGAAAACTATGGCTACACCTTC; j_call: TRBJ1-2; d_call: -; clone_size: -; v_call: TRBV20-1
cdr3_aa: CASSLPIGTPGLALSNEQYF; cdr3_nt: TGCGCCAGCAGCTTGCCCATTGGGACTCCGGGACTAGCGTTATCCAATGAGCAGTACTTC; j_call: TRBJ2-5; d_call: TRBD2; clone_size: -; v_call: TRBV5-1
cdr3_aa: CAISESKVLTDTQYF; cdr3_nt: TGTGCCATCAGTGAGTCCAAGGTACTCACAGATACGCAGTATTTT; j_call: TRBJ2-3; d_call: -; clone_size: few; v_call: TRBV10-3
cdr3_aa: CASSLSFLATEAFF; cdr3_nt: TGTGCCAGCAGTTTATCGTTCTTGGCCACTGAAGCTTTCTTT; j_call: TRBJ1-1; d_call: -; clone_size: few; v_call: TRBV6-5
cdr3_aa: CASSLAERGTYEQYF; cdr3_nt: TGTGCCAGCAGCTTAGCCGAGCGGGGCACCTACGAGCAGTACTTC; j_call: TRBJ2-7; d_call: TRBD2; clone_size: -; v_call: TRBV7-2
cdr3_aa: CSAKDPTSSTYEQYF; cdr3_nt: TGCAGTGCTAAGGACCCGACTAGTTCAACCTACGAGCAGTACTTC; j_call: TRBJ2-7; d_call: -; clone_size: few; v_call: TRBV20-1
cdr3_aa: CSARDAGYSPLHF; cdr3_nt: TGCAGTGCTAGAGATGCAGGTTATTCACCCCTCCACTTT; j_call: TRBJ1-6; d_call: -; clone_size: few; v_call: TRBV20-1
cdr3_aa: CASSSGLAGTLAKNIQYF; cdr3_nt: TGTGCCAGCAGTTCGGGACTAGCGGGAACCCTAGCCAAAAACATTCAGTACTTC; j_call: TRBJ2-4; d_call: TRBD2; clone_size: many; v_call: TRBV12-3/TRBV12-4
cdr3_aa: CASSQVDASGGNEQFF; cdr3_nt: TGTGCCAGCAGCCAAGTAGACGCTAGCGGGGGCAATGAGCAGTTCTTC; j_call: TRBJ2-1; d_call: TRBD2; clone_size: few; v_call: TRBV4-2
cdr3_aa: CASSQADGGTDTQYF; cdr3_nt: TGTGCCAGCAGCCAAGCGGACGGGGGCACAGATACGCAGTATTTT; j_call: TRBJ2-3; d_call: -; clone_size: -; v_call: TRBV4-2
cdr3_aa: CASSLLHQPQHF; cdr3_nt: TGTGCCAGCAGCTTGCTGCATCAGCCCCAGCATTTT; j_call: TRBJ1-5; d_call: -; clone_size: -; v_call: TRBV5-6
cdr3_aa: CSARVGWYTDTQYF; cdr3_nt: TGCAGTGCTAGAGTCGGGTGGTACACAGATACGCAGTATTTT; j_call: TRBJ2-3; d_call: -; clone_size: few; v_call: TRBV20-1
cdr3_aa: CASMMWETQYF; cdr3_nt: TGTGCCAGCATGATGTGGGAGACCCAGTACTTC; j_call: TRBJ2-5; d_call: -; clone_size: -; v_call: TRBV6-2/TRBV6-3
cdr3_aa: CASSPLSYRGSADTQYF; cdr3_nt: TGTGCCAGCAGTCCTCTATCGTACCGGGGGAGCGCAGATACGCAGTATTTT; j_call: TRBJ2-3; d_call: -; clone_size: -; v_call: TRBV27
cdr3_aa: CASSLVRGRNQPQHF; cdr3_nt: TGTGCCAGCAGTTTAGTCAGGGGCCGCAATCAGCCCCAGCATTTT; j_call: TRBJ1-5; d_call: -; clone_size: few; v_call: TRBV28
cdr3_aa: CASRSSDRGEQYF; cdr3_nt: TGTGCCAGCAGATCCTCAGACAGGGGCGAGCAGTACTTC; j_call: TRBJ2-7; d_call: TRBD1; clone_size: -; v_call: TRBV28
cdr3_aa: CAVRAENYEQYF; cdr3_nt: TGTGCCGTCAGGGCAGAGAACTACGAGCAGTACTTC; j_call: TRBJ2-7; d_call: -; clone_size: -; v_call: TRBV10-3
cdr3_aa: CASSRGGSSNQPQHF; cdr3_nt: TGTGCCAGCAGCCGAGGGGGGTCGAGCAATCAGCCCCAGCATTTT; j_call: TRBJ1-5; d_call: -; clone_size: -; v_call: TRBV3-1
cdr3_aa: CASSTRGDYGYTF; cdr3_nt: TGCGCCAGCAGCACTCGGGGGGACTATGGCTACACCTTC; j_call: TRBJ1-2; d_call: -; clone_size: many; v_call: TRBV5-1
cdr3_aa: CASSQGPRGRSYGYTF; cdr3_nt: TGTGCCAGCAGCCAAGGCCCCAGGGGCAGAAGCTATGGCTACACCTTC; j_call: TRBJ1-2; d_call: -; clone_size: -; v_call: TRBV3-1
cdr3_aa: CASSQDLERQISYNEQFF; cdr3_nt: TGCGCCAGCAGCCAAGATTTGGAAAGGCAAATCTCCTACAATGAGCAGTTCTTC; j_call: TRBJ2-1; d_call: -; clone_size: few; v_call: TRBV4-1
cdr3_aa: CASSPPGTVQETQYF; cdr3_nt: TGTGCCAGCTCACCACCCGGGACAGTCCAAGAGACCCAGTACTTC; j_call: TRBJ2-5; d_call: TRBD1; clone_size: -; v_call: TRBV18
cdr3_aa: CASSQDPSGLPYEQYF; cdr3_nt: TGCGCCAGCAGCCAAGATCCATCGGGACTCCCTTACGAGCAGTACTTC; j_call: TRBJ2-7; d_call: -; clone_size: -; v_call: TRBV4-1
cdr3_aa: CASSETWGTGVRDTQYF; cdr3_nt: TGTGCCAGCAGTGAAACCTGGGGGACAGGGGTTAGGGATACGCAGTATTTT; j_call: TRBJ2-3; d_call: TRBD1; clone_size: -; v_call: TRBV6-1
cdr3_aa: CSVEAGHRRTQYF; cdr3_nt: TGCAGCGTTGAAGCGGGACACCGAAGGACCCAGTACTTC; j_call: TRBJ2-5; d_call: -; clone_size: few; v_call: TRBV29-1
cdr3_aa: CASSFDSSWKGNYGYTF; cdr3_nt: TGTGCCAGCAGTTTTGATTCAAGCTGGAAAGGGAACTATGGCTACACCTTC; j_call: TRBJ1-2; d_call: -; clone_size: -; v_call: TRBV12-3/TRBV12-4
cdr3_aa: CASSQVKVREGYEQYF; cdr3_nt: TGCGCCAGCAGCCAAGTCAAGGTCAGGGAAGGCTACGAGCAGTACTTC; j_call: TRBJ2-7; d_call: -; clone_size: few; v_call: TRBV4-1
cdr3_aa: CASSFGTDRTYNEQFF; cdr3_nt: TGTGCCAGCAGCTTCGGAACGGACAGGACTTACAATGAGCAGTTCTTC; j_call: TRBJ2-1; d_call: TRBD1; clone_size: -; v_call: TRBV13